The 10 T cell receptor beta chains given below trace back to one sample, sequenced in a study of cytomegalovirus exposure and HLA in healthy donors. It was with 60 Vbeta and 13 Jbeta primers that the PCR ran. Sequencing used immunoSEQ multiplex PCR; TCRdb keeps in-frame clones, though not all of them. The sample includes 90,000 to 100,000 clones, under 85% of them seen just once. The material sequenced was PBMCs. The receptors stem from a man aged 35-49 years in good health and CMV-seronegative.

The rearrangement uses TRBV6-1 and TRBJ2-1, with TRBD1 matching 8 bases. The CDR3 is 15 amino acids. Unmatched junction bases numbered 4, after V lost 6 bases and J lost 0 bases. CDR1 MNHNS and CDR2 SASEGT come from the germline V gene. DNA of the CDR3: TGTGCCAGCAGCCTAGACAGGGGCTCCTACAATGAGCAGTTCTTC. This gives the protein CASSLDRGSYNEQFF.

V usage is TRBV30 and J usage is TRBJ1-4, with TRBD1 matching 8 bases. Germline CDR1 GTSNPN, CDR2 SVGIG (reference sequence). J was trimmed by 8 bases and V by 2 bases; bases with no gene match: 10. There are 15 residues in the CDR3. CDR3 in DNA: TGTGCCTGGAGTAGCCCGGGACAGGTGGGCGAAAAACTGTTTTTT. As protein: CAWSSPGQVGEKLFF.

This clone has a handful of counts. The chain uses TRBV19 and TRBJ2-7; 9 bases are shared with TRBD2. Per the germline V gene, CDR1 is LNHDA and CDR2 is SQIVND (reference sequence). There are 15 residues in the CDR3. Trimming at V came to 1 base and at J to 2 bases, leaving 3 bases not matched to a gene. The CDR3 coding sequence is TGTGCCAGTAGTATAGGGACTAGCGCAGCCTACGAGCAGTACTTC. Protein: CASSIGTSAAYEQYF.

This clone was picked up a small number of times. The chain joins TRBV6-5 to TRBJ1-6; 7 positions agree with TRBD1. The germline gives CDR1 MNHEY, CDR2 SVGAGI. The CDR3 has 15 residues. V dropped 5 bases and J dropped 6; count of bases not matched to a gene: 7. The CDR3 region has the DNA TGTGCCAGCAGTCCTGACAGGGAACCTAATTCACCCCTCCACTTT. Protein sequence: CASSPDREPNSPLHF.

The rearrangement joins TRBV27 to TRBJ2-1; D is uncertain. This CDR3 is 16 amino acids long. Germline lookup yields CDR1 MNHEY and CDR2 SMNVEV (reference sequence). V was pared by 5 bases and J by 0 bases, with 14 bases between. CDR3 in DNA: TGTGCCAGCAGTCTCCACAATGGTGGCTCCTACAATGAGCAGTTCTTC. Translation gives CASSLHNGGSYNEQFF.

There are a few counts of this clone. The rearrangement joins TRBV7-2 to TRBJ2-1, with D unclear. Germline V CDR1 and CDR2: SGHTA, FQGNSA. The CDR3 has 15 amino acids. V lost 1 base to trimming and J lost 3 bases, with 10 bases between them. The CDR3 region has the DNA TGTGCCAGCAGCTTAGATTGGGCAGACTACAATGAGCAGTTCTTC. It translates to CASSLDWADYNEQFF. Combining the CDR3 with reference TRBV7-2 and TRBJ2-1 gives the whole variable domain GAGVSQSPSNKVTEKGKDVELRCDPISGHTALYWYRQSLGQGLEFLIYFQGNSAPDKSGLPSDRFSAERTGGSVSTLTIQRTQQEDSAVYLCASSLDWADYNEQFFGPGTRLTVL.

This clone has only a few counts. The rearrangement joins TRBV6-5 to TRBJ2-5; possible D gene TRBD2, 6 bases. The CDR3 has 14 amino acids. Germline V gene lookup returns CDR1 MNHEY and CDR2 SVGAGI. The germline V and J ends were trimmed by 8 bases and 1 base, with 14 bases remaining between them. This CDR3 is CASGLQESQETQYF. CDR3 in DNA: TGTGCCAGCGGACTACAGGAGAGCCAAGAGACCCAGTACTTC.

As DNA, the CDR3 is TGTGCCAGCAGCTCTCGGACTAGCGGGGACTATCACCAAGAGACCCAGTACTTC. This encodes CASSSRTSGDYHQETQYF. This chain joins TRBV7-8 and TRBJ2-5; 12 bases are a match to TRBD2. The CDR3 has 18 residues. The V and J ends lost 4 bases and 0 bases, in that order; junction bases with no gene match: 9. The germline CDR1 and CDR2 sequences are SGHVS and FQNEAQ.

The chain employs TRBV7-8 and TRBJ2-1; TRBD2 matches at 12 bases. V trimming: 4 bases; J trimming: 4 bases; junction bases outside the gene matches: 14. From germline, CDR1 is SGHVS and CDR2 FQNEAQ. There are 19 residues in the CDR3. The CDR3 bases are TGTGCCAGCAGCTCTACAGCTAGCGGGAGGGGTCTTTTATACAATGAGCAGTTCTTC. It encodes CASSSTASGRGLLYNEQFF. The entire variable domain, with the rest obtained from reference TRBV7-8 and TRBJ2-1, is as follows: GAGVSQSPRYKVAKRGQDVALRCDPISGHVSLFWYQQALGQGPEFLTYFQNEAQLDKSGLPSDRFFAERPEGSVSTLKIQRTQQEDSAVYLCASSSTASGRGLLYNEQFFGPGTRLTVL.

The chain joins TRBV28 to TRBJ2-3, with 14 bases aligning to TRBD2. V shed 5 bases and J 5 bases; nucleotides not matched to a gene: 9. The germline CDR1 and CDR2 sequences are MDHEN and SYDVKM. The CDR3 totals 17 residues. In nucleotides, the CDR3 is TGTGCCAGCAGTCCCAGGACTAGCGGGAGGTTAGAAGATACGCAGTATTTT. It encodes CASSPRTSGRLEDTQYF.